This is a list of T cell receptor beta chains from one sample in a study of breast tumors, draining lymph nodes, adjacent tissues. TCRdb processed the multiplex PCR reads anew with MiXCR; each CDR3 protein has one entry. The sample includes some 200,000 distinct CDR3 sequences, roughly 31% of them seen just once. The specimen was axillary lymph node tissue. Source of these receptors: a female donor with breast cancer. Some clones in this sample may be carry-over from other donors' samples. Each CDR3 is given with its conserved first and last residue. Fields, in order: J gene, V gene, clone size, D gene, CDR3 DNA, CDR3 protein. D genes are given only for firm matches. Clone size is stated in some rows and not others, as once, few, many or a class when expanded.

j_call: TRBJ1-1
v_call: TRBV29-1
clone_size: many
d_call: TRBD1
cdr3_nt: TGCAGCGGACACAGGGGGCGCGGGACTGAAGCTTTCTTT
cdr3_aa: CSGHRGRGTEAFF

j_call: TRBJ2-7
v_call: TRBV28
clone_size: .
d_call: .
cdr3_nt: TGTGCCAACAGTCCAAGGGGACGCCCCTCCTACGAGCAGTACTTC
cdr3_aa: CANSPRGRPSYEQYF

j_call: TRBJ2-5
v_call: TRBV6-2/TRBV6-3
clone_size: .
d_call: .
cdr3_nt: TGTGCCAACAGCCGACAAGAGACCCAGTACTTC
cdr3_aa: CANSRQETQYF

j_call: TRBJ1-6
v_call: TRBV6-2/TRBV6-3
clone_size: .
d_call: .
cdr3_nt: TGTGCCAGCAGTCACCCCGACGCCAAGGGTTATTCACCCCTCCACTTT
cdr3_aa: CASSHPDAKGYSPLHF

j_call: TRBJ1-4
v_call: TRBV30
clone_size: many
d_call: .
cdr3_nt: TGTGCCCTTGGCAGGGGCCCTCCCAATGAAAAACTGTTTTTT
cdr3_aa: CALGRGPPNEKLFF

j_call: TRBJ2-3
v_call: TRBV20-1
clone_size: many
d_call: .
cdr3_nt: TGCAGTGCCCCGGACTCCTACTCGGATACGCAGTATTTT
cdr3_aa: CSAPDSYSDTQYF

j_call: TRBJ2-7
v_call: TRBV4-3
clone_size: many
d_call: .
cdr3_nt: TGCGCCAGCAGCCAAGACAGGGGAGGGTACGAGCAGTACTTC
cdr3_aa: CASSQDRGGYEQYF

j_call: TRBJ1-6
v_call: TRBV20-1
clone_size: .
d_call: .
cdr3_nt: TGCAGTGCTAGAGAGGCTAATTCACCCCTCCACTTT
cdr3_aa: CSAREANSPLHF

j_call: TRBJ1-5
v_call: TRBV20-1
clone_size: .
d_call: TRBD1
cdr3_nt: TGCAGTGCTCCCCGACAGGGGGGCAATCAGCCCCAGCATTTT
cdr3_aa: CSAPRQGGNQPQHF

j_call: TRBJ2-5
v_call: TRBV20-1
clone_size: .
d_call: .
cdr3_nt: TGCAGTGCAAACCCCCACAAGGGCGAGACCCAGTACTTC
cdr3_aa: CSANPHKGETQYF

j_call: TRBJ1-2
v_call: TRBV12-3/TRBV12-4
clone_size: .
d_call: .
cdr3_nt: TGTGCCAGCAGCAATACCGGGACCGAAATCCGTTATGGCTACACCTTC
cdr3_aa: CASSNTGTEIRYGYTF

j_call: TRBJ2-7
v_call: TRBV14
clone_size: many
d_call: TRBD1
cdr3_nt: TGTGCCAGCAGAGTATCCGGGACAGGGACCTACGAGCAGTACTTC
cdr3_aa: CASRVSGTGTYEQYF

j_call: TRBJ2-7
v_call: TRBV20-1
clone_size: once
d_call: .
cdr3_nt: TGCAGTGCGAGCGGGACAAAATTTTACGAGCAGTACTTC
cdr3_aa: CSASGTKFYEQYF

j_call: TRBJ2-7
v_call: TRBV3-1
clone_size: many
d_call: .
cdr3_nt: TGTGCCAGCAGCCCCTGGGACCGCGCCTACGAGCAGTACTTC
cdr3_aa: CASSPWDRAYEQYF

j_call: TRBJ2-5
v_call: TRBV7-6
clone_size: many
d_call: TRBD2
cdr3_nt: TGTGCCAGCAGCTTAGCGGGACTAGCGGGAGTAGGGGAGACCCAGTACTTC
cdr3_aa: CASSLAGLAGVGETQYF

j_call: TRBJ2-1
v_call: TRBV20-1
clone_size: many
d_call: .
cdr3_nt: TGCAGTGCTAGAGTCCCCGGGGGAAATGAGCAGTTCTTC
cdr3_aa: CSARVPGGNEQFF

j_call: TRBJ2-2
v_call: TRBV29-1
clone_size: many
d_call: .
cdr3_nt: TGCAGCGCCTTTGTTGTCGTACAGTCCGGGGAGCTGTTTTTT
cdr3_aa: CSAFVVVQSGELFF

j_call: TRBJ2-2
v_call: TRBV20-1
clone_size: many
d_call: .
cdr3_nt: TGCAGTGCTAGCCCAGCGACGAACACCGGGGAGCTGTTTTTT
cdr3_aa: CSASPATNTGELFF

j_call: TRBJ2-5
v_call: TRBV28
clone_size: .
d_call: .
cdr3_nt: TGTGCCAGCAGTTTTTACCAAGATGGGGAGACCCAGTACTTC
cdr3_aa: CASSFYQDGETQYF

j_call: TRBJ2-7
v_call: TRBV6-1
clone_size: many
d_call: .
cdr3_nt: TGTGCCAGCTCTACTAGCAGGAGCTCCTACGAGCAGTACTTC
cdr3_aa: CASSTSRSSYEQYF

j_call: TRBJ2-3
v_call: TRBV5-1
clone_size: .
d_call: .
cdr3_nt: TGCGCCAGCAGCTTGGAAGCTGCCGCGGGGTATACGCAGTATTTT
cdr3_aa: CASSLEAAAGYTQYF

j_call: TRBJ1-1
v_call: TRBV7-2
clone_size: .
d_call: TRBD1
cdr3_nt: TGTGCCAACAGCTTGAATCCACAGGGGGCGAGGACTGAAGCTTTCTTT
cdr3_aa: CANSLNPQGARTEAFF

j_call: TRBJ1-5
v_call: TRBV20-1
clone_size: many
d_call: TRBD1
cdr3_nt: TGCAGTGCTAGAGACGACAGGGTCTATAGCAATCAGCCCCAGCATTTT
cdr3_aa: CSARDDRVYSNQPQHF

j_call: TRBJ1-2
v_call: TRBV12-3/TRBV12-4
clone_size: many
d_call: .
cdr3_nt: TGTGCCAGCAGGCGAACAGGCCTAGCTAACTATGGCTACACCTTC
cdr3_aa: CASRRTGLANYGYTF

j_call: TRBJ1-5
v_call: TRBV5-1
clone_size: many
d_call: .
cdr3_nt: TGCGCCAGCAGCCTAACGGGGTATAGCAATCAGCCCCAGCATTTT
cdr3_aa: CASSLTGYSNQPQHF

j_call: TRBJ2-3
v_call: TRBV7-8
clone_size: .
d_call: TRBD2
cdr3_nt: TGTGCCAGCAGCCTGCAGACTAGCGGGGGCCAAGAGACCCAGTATTTT
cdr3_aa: CASSLQTSGGQETQYF

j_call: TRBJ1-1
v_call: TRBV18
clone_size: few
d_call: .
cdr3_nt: TGTGCCAGCTCACCACCGATGGGTCGGAACACTGAAGCTTTCTTT
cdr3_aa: CASSPPMGRNTEAFF

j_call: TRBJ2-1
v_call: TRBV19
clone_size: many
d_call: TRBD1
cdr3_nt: TGTGCCAGTAGTAACGACAGGGGACGGGAGCAGTTCTTC
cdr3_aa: CASSNDRGREQFF

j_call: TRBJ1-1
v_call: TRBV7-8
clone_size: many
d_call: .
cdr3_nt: TGTGCCAGCAGCTTCGACAGGACTGAAGCTTTCTTT
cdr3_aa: CASSFDRTEAFF

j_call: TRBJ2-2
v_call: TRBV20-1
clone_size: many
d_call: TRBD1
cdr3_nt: TGCTGCTCCGGGACAGGGACCGGGGAGCTGTTTTTT
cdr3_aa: CCSGTGTGELFF

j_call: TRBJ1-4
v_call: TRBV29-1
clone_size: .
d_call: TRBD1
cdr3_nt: TGCAGCGTTGGAAAGGGACAGGGGGGTTATGAAAAACTGTTTTTT
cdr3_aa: CSVGKGQGGYEKLFF

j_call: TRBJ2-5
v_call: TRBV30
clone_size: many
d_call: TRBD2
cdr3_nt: TGTGCCTGGAGTGCAAGCGGGGTGTACCAAGAGACCCAGTACTTC
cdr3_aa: CAWSASGVYQETQYF

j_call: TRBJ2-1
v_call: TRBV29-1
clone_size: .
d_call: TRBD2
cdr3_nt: TGCAGCGTTTGGACTAGCGGAAGCAATGAGCAGTTCTTC
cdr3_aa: CSVWTSGSNEQFF

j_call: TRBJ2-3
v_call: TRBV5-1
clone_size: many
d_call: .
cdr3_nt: TGCGCCAGCACCGCTAGAGACACAGATACGCAGTATTTT
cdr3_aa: CASTARDTDTQYF

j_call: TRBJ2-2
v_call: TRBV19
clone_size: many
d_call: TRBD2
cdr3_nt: TGTGCCAGTAGGCTACTAAGGTCGGGAGGGGACACCGGGGAGCTGTTTTTT
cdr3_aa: CASRLLRSGGDTGELFF

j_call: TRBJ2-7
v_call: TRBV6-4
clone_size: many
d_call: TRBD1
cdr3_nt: TGTGCCAGCAGTGACGAACAGGGGACCGAGCAGTACTTC
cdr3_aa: CASSDEQGTEQYF

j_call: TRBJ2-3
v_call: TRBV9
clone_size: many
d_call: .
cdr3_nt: TGTGCCAGCAGCGTTGGCACTACGCAGTATTTT
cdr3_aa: CASSVGTTQYF

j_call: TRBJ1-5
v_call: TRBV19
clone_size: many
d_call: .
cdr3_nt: TGTGCCAGTAGTATCGGTGGGGGAAGCAATCAGCCCCAGCATTTT
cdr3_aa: CASSIGGGSNQPQHF

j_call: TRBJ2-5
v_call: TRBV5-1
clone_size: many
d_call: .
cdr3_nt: TGCGCCAGCAGCTTTGACAGGAACCAAGAGACCCAGTACTTC
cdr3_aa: CASSFDRNQETQYF

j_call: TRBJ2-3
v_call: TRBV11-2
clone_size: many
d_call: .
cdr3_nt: TGTGCCAGCAGCTTAGGCCAACAGGGAGATACGCAGTATTTT
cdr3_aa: CASSLGQQGDTQYF

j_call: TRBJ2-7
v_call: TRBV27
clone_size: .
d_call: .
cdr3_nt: TGTGCCAGCAGTTTATCGGGTACAGGGTCAAAAAGCGAGCAGTACTTC
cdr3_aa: CASSLSGTGSKSEQYF

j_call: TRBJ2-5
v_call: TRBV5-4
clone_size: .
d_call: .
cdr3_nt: TGTACCAGCAGCCCTCAGCGGGCGGACCAAGAGACCCAGTACTTC
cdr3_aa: CTSSPQRADQETQYF

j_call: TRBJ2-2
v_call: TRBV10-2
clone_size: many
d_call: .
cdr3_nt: TGCGCCAGCAGATACGGGCTCCGGGGCACCGGGGAGCTGTTTTTT
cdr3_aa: CASRYGLRGTGELFF

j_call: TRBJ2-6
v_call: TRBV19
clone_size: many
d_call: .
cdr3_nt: TGTGCCAGTAGTAGTCTCGGCATATCTGGGGCCAACGTCCTGACTTTC
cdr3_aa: CASSSLGISGANVLTF

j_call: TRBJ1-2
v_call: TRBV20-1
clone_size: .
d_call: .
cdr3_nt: TGCAGTGCTACAGGGGCCAGTAACTATGGCTACACCTTC
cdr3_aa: CSATGASNYGYTF

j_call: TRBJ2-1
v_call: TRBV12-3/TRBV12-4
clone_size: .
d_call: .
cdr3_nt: TGTGCCAGCAGTTTCAATAATGAGCAGTTCTTC
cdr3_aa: CASSFNNEQFF

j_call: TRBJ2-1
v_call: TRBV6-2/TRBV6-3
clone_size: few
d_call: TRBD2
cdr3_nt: TGTGCCAGCACCAAGTGGAGCGGGAGCCTCTCGGCGAGGGAGCAGTTCTTC
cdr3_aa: CASTKWSGSLSAREQFF

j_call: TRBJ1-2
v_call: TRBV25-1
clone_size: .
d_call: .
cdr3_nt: TGTGCCAGCAGAGATCGGTGGGGAGACTACACCTTC
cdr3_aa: CASRDRWGDYTF

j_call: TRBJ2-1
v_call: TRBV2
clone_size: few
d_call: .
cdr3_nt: TGTGCCAGCAGTCCAGACGGCAGCTCCTACAATGCGCGGTTCTTC
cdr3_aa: CASSPDGSSYNARFF

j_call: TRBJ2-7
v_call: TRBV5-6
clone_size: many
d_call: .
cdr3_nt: TGTGCCAGCAGCTTGGAGGGGGAAAGGGGGGGCGACGAGCAGTACTTC
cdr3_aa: CASSLEGERGGDEQYF

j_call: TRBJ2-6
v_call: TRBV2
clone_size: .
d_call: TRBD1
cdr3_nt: TGTGCCAGCAACAAACAGGGGAACACTGAAGCTTTC
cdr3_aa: CASNKQGNTEAF